The T cell receptor beta chain under discussion was sequenced for a study of vaccination and CD4 T cells after COVID-19. About the research overall: Overlapping spike peptides served as the stimulus for the cells. These peptides came from SARS-CoV-2 and from the common cold coronaviruses HCoV-NL63, HCoV-OC43 and HCoV-229E. Cultures that served as controls received a CEFX pool, an HIV-1 Nef pool, or no peptide.

The sample holds a few counts of this clonotype. Antigen specificity is unknown. Once obtained from cultured CD4+ T cells, the DNA was sequenced using the Oncomine TCR Beta short-read assay. TCRdb itself ran the PCR reads through MiXCR, one entry per CDR3 protein. The sample shows roughly 12,000 distinct CDR3 sequences, roughly half of them seen only once. Stated treatment: approximately nine-day PBMC culture with coronavirus spike peptide pools or control peptides (ViraFEST assay). The germline V and J ends were trimmed by 7 bases and 0 bases, with 6 bases remaining between them. Germline V gives CDR1 SNHLY, CDR2 FYNNEI. This CDR3 has 12 residues.

Sequencing used CD4+ T cells from blood, cultured in vitro. The sequence was obtained from a human donor who had recovered from COVID-19. V and J are TRBV2 and TRBJ2-5, with no clear D. CDR3 amino acids: CASNVNQETQYF. In DNA, the CDR3 is TGTGCCAGCAACGTTAACCAAGAGACCCAGTACTTC.